The next 21 T cell receptor beta chains were all read from a single sample in a study of blood T cell repertoires in COVID-19. The repertoire was sequenced with immunoSEQ multiplex PCR; TCRdb's copy has only in-frame clones and lacks some. The table shows about 180,000 clones, with approximately 90% occurring only once. What was sequenced was peripheral blood. These receptors all stem from a man between 18 and 35 years old who had recovered from COVID-19.

The chain is built from TRBV20-1 and TRBJ1-5, with D maybe TRBD1 (5 bases). This CDR3 contains 14 residues. CDR1 is DFQATT, CDR2 SNEGSKA, per germline (reference sequence). The V end lost 3 bases, the J end lost 5 bases, and 14 bases lay between the germline ends. CDR3 nucleotide sequence: TGCAGTGCTAGTCGGCCGGGGGGTGATCAGCCCCAGCATTTT. Amino acids: CSASRPGGDQPQHF.

This chain connects TRBV12-3 or TRBV12-4 to TRBJ2-1, with 10 bases that match TRBD2. The length of the CDR3 is 13 residues. V shed 3 bases, J shed 16 bases, and the junction held 9 bases outside the gene matches. The CDR3 bases are TGTGCCAGCAGTTTGAGGGGACTAGCGCAACTTTTCTTC. This gives the protein CASSLRGLAQLFF.

This rearrangement joins TRBV9 to TRBJ1-5; D remains unclear. Germline assignment: CDR1 SGDLS and CDR2 YYNGEE. The CDR3 length is 13 residues. V was shortened by 3 bases and J by 7 bases, with 11 bases between the two germline ends. CDR3 residues: CASSAHDGQPQHF. For the CDR3, the DNA is TGTGCCAGCAGCGCACACGACGGGCAGCCCCAGCATTTT.

V is TRBV7-9 and J is TRBJ2-3; D is possibly TRBD1 (5 bases). V dropped 1 base and J dropped 3 bases, with 14 bases sitting between them. The CDR3 length is 16 residues. Germline CDR1 SEHNR, CDR2 FQNEAQ (reference sequence). CDR3 protein: CASSLGPGIRTDTQYF. For the CDR3, the DNA is TGTGCCAGCAGCTTAGGGCCAGGGATTCGTACAGATACGCAGTATTTT.

This sequence joins TRBV6-4 and TRBJ1-1; D unresolved. V was pared by 3 bases and J by 4 bases, with 9 bases between. The V gene's germline CDR1 is MRHNA and CDR2 SNTAGT. The CDR3 extends over 13 amino acids. In nucleotides, the CDR3 is TGTGCCAGCAGTGAGGAGGTAGGCACTGAAGCTTTCTTT. Translating it yields CASSEEVGTEAFF.

CDR3: CASSFGAGAGGYTF. The CDR3, as DNA: TGTGCCAGCAGTTTTGGGGCGGGGGCGGGTGGCTACACCTTC. This rearrangement joins TRBV27 to TRBJ1-2; possible D gene TRBD1, 6 bases. Germline assignment: CDR1 MNHEY and CDR2 SMNVEV (reference sequence). Trimming stripped 3 bases from V and 7 bases from J, with 15 bases between. This CDR3 contains 14 residues.

V usage is TRBV15 and J usage is TRBJ2-1; possibly TRBD2 for D (6 bases). Trimming took 1 base from V and 7 from J, leaving 17 bases between them. The CDR3 extends over 16 amino acids. Germline loops: CDR1 LNHNV, CDR2 YYDKDF (reference sequence). CDR3 protein: CATSRGASTRANEQFF. The CDR3 region has the DNA TGTGCCACCAGCAGAGGCGCATCGACTAGAGCAAATGAGCAGTTCTTC.

The chain has TRBV2 and TRBJ1-2; TRBD1 matches at 7 bases. From germline, CDR1 is SNHLY and CDR2 FYNNEI. The CDR3 contains 14 residues. The V and J ends lost 4 bases and 3 bases, in that order; junction bases with no gene match: 5. Here the CDR3 reads CASSVRTGDYGYTF. In DNA form, the CDR3 reads TGTGCCAGCAGTGTCCGGACAGGAGACTATGGCTACACCTTC.

The rearrangement joins TRBV20-1 to TRBJ1-4; the D gene is possibly TRBD1 (6 bases). V lost 3 bases and J 8 bases, leaving 16 bases between the germline ends. Germline-derived CDR1 and CDR2 are DFQATT and SNEGSKA (reference sequence). CDR3 length: 14 amino acids. The CDR3: CSASRDRFGEKLFF. The CDR3 bases are TGCAGTGCTAGTAGAGACAGGTTTGGGGAAAAACTGTTTTTT.

The V and J genes are TRBV6-1 and TRBJ1-5; D remains ambiguous. The CDR3 is 13 amino acids. Germline CDR1 and CDR2: MNHNS and SASEGT. Trimming took 0 bases from V and 6 from J, leaving 6 bases between them. The CDR3: CASSEAPSQPQHF. The CDR3 region has the DNA TGTGCCAGCAGTGAAGCTCCCAGTCAGCCCCAGCATTTT.

The CDR3 sequence is CASSQEGAGLNQPQHF. The CDR3 nucleotides read TGTGCCAGCAGCCAAGAAGGGGCTGGTTTGAATCAGCCCCAGCATTTT. The chain combines TRBV4-2 with TRBJ1-5; TRBD1 might be the D (5 bases). Trimming pared 0 bases from V and 4 bases from J, leaving 13 bases between. This CDR3 contains 16 residues. Germline CDR1 is LGHNA and CDR2 is YNFKEQ.

The sample holds many counts of this clone. This CDR3 reads CASSQDRVTGAHSGNTIYF. The CDR3, as DNA: TGTGCCAGCAGCCAAGATCGCGTGACAGGGGCCCACTCTGGAAACACCATATATTTT. This chain links TRBV3-1 (or the pseudogene TRBV3-2) with TRBJ1-3, with TRBD1 matching 8 bases. There are 19 residues in the CDR3. Germline lookup yields CDR1 LGHDT and CDR2 YNNKEL (reference sequence). Unmatched junction bases numbered 10, after V lost 0 bases and J lost 0 bases.

The V and J genes are TRBV27 and TRBJ2-7; TRBD1 agrees at 8 bases. Germline CDR1 is MNHEY and CDR2 is SMNVEV (reference sequence). The CDR3 has 15 residues. With V trimmed by 2 bases and J by 1 base, 4 bases remained unmatched. The CDR3, as DNA: TGTGCCAGCAGTTTAGGACAGGGCACTTCCTACGAGCAGTACTTC. This gives the protein CASSLGQGTSYEQYF.

The V and J genes are TRBV29-1 and TRBJ1-1; D might be TRBD1 (5 bases). Trimming cost V 7 bases and J 0 bases, with 12 bases left between them. The CDR3 has 13 residues. Germline CDR1 reads SQVTM; CDR2 reads ANQGSEA. CDR3 bases: TGCAGCGCTGGAGGGGTCATGAACACTGAAGCTTTCTTT. Protein: CSAGGVMNTEAFF.

This chain joins TRBV5-1 and TRBJ2-2; D uncertain. From germline, CDR1 is SGHRS and CDR2 YFSETQ. V was clipped by 4 bases and J by 4 bases, with 11 bases between them. The CDR3 is 14 amino acids. The DNA for the CDR3 is TGCGCCAGCAGCCGGAATGAGGCCACCGGGGAGCTGTTTTTT. Its translation is CASSRNEATGELFF.

The rearrangement joins TRBV19 to TRBJ2-3; 10 bases map to TRBD1. CDR1 and CDR2 from the germline V gene are LNHDA and SQIVND (reference sequence). This CDR3 is 15 amino acids long. Trimming at V came to 4 bases and at J to 4 bases, leaving 5 bases not matched to a gene. The CDR3 protein is CASSTGTGVADTQYF. The CDR3, as DNA: TGTGCCAGTAGTACCGGGACAGGGGTGGCAGATACGCAGTATTTT.

This CDR3 is CASSLTGTRSLNEKLFF. The CDR3 bases are TGTGCCAGCAGTCTTACAGGGACCAGGTCCCTTAATGAAAAACTGTTTTTT. The V call is TRBV2, the J call TRBJ1-4; possible D gene TRBD1, 6 bases. CDR3 length: 17 amino acids. Trimming cost V 5 bases and J 4 bases, with 20 bases left between them. Germline V CDR1 and CDR2: SNHLY, FYNNEI.

The J gene is TRBJ2-3, the V gene TRBV7-3, with TRBD2 as a possible D gene (5 bases). Germline CDR1 is SGHTA and CDR2 is FQGTGA. Trimming shortened V by 5 bases and J by 5 bases, and 11 bases separated the two germline ends. The CDR3 has 13 residues. CDR3 region: CASSNGGGDTQYF. CDR3 in DNA: TGTGCCAGCAGCAACGGTGGAGGAGATACGCAGTATTTT.

The chain recombines TRBV4-3 with TRBJ2-7; TRBD1 is a possible D gene (6 bases). The V gene's germline CDR1 is LGHNA and CDR2 YSLEER. V was trimmed by 1 base and J by 3 bases, leaving 13 bases between them. CDR3 length equals 15 residues. The CDR3 DNA reads TGCGCCAGCAGCCAAGTTACAGGGAATTACTACGAGCAGTACTTC. It encodes CASSQVTGNYYEQYF.

This chain uses TRBV15 with TRBJ2-3; maybe TRBD1 (5 bases). The CDR3 is 16 residues long. Per germline, CDR1 LNHNV and CDR2 YYDKDF (reference sequence). The ends were cut back, 0 bases at V and 5 bases at J, with 15 bases in the middle. Written as DNA, the CDR3 is TGTGCCACCAGCAGAGATCGGGCAGGGTCGGTAGATACGCAGTATTTT. Amino acids: CATSRDRAGSVDTQYF.

The chain is built from TRBV27 and TRBJ2-7; 7 bases fit TRBD1. The CDR3 has 14 residues. In germline, CDR1 is MNHEY, CDR2 SMNVEV (reference sequence). Unmatched junction bases numbered 8, after V lost 5 bases and J lost 4 bases. In DNA, the CDR3 is TGTGCCAGCAGTCAGGCAGGGGGAGCGTACGAGCAGTACTTC. This translates into CASSQAGGAYEQYF.